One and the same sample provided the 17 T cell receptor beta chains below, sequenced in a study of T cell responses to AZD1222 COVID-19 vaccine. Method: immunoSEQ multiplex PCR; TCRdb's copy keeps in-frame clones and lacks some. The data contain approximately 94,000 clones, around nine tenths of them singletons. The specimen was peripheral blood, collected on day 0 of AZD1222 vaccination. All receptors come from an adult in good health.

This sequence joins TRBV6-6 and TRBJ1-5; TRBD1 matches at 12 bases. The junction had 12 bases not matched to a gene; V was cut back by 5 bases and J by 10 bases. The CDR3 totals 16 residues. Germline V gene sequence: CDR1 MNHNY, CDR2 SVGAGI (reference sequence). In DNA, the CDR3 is TGTGCCAGCAGTCCGGGACAGGGGGCACTGGGTCAACCCCAGCATTTT. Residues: CASSPGQGALGQPQHF.

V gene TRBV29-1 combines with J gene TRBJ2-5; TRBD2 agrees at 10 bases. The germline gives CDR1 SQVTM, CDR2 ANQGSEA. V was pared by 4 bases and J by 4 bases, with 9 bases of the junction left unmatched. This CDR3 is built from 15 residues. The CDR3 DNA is TGCAGCGTTGGTCGAGGGTCTAGCGGGAGAGAGACCCAGTACTTC. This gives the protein CSVGRGSSGRETQYF.

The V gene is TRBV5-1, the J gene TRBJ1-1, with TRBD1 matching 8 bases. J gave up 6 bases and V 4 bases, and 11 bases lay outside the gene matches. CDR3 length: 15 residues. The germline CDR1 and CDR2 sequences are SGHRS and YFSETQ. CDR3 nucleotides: TGCGCCAGCAGCCTCGGGTACAGGGGGAGTTCTGAAGCTTTCTTT. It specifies CASSLGYRGSSEAFF.

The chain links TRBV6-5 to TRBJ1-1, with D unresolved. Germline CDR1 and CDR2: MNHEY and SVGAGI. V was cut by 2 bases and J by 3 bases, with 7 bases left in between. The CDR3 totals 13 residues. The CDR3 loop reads CASSYGPYTEAFF. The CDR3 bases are TGTGCCAGCAGTTACGGCCCATACACTGAAGCTTTCTTT.

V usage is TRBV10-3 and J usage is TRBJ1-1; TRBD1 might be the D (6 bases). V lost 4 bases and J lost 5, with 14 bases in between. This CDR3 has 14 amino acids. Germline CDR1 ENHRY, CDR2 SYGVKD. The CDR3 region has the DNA TGTGCCATCAGTGGGCTACAGGGTGGGACTGAAGCTTTCTTT. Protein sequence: CAISGLQGGTEAFF.

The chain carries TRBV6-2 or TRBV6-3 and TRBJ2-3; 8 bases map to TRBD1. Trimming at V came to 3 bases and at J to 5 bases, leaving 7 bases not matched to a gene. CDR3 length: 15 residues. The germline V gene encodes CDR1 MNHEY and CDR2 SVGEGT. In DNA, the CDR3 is TGTGCCAGCAGTTATGCAGGGGGCGTGGGAGATACGCAGTATTTT. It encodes CASSYAGGVGDTQYF.

This CDR3 reads CASSFTGTGNYGYTF. CDR3 nucleotides: TGCGCCAGCAGTTTTACCGGGACAGGGAACTATGGCTACACCTTC. This sequence joins TRBV5-1 and TRBJ1-2; 9 nucleotides match TRBD1. CDR1 and CDR2 from the germline V gene are SGHRS and YFSETQ. The CDR3 spans 15 residues. J gave up 2 bases and V 5 bases, and 7 bases lay outside the gene matches.

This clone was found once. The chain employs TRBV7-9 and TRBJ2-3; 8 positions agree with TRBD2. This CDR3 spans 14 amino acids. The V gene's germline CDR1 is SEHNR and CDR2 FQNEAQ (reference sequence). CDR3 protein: CASKAGDSTDTQYF. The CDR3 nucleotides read TGTGCGTCCAAAGCGGGGGACTCCACAGATACGCAGTATTTT.

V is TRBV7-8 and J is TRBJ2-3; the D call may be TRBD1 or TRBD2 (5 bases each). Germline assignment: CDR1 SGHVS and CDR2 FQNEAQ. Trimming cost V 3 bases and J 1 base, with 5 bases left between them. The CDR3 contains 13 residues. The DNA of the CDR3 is TGTGCCAGCAGCTTGGGACGCACAGATACGCAGTATTTT. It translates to CASSLGRTDTQYF.

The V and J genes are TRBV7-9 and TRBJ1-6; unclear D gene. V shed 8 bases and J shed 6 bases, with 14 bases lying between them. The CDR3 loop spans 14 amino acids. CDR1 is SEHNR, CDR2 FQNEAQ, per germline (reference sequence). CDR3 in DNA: TGTGCCAGCTCCGGGTGGACGGCTAATTCACCCCTCCACTTT. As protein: CASSGWTANSPLHF.

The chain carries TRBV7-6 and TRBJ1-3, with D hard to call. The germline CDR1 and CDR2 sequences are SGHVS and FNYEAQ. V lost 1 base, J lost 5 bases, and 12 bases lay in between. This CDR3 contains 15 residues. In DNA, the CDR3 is TGTGCCAGCAGCTTAGGCCTGCCCGGTAGAAACACCATATATTTT. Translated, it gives CASSLGLPGRNTIYF.

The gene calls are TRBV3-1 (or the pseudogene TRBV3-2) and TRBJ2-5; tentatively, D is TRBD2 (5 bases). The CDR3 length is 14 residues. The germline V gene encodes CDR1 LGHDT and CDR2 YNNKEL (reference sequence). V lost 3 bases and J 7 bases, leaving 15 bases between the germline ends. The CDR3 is CASSHSGSGRTQYF. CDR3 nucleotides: TGTGCCAGCAGCCACTCGGGGTCTGGGAGGACCCAGTACTTC.

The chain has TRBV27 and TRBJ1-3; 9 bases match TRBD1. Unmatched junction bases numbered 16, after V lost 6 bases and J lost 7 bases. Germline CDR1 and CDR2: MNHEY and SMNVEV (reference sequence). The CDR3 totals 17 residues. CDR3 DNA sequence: TGTGCCAGCAGCCATACTACTCCGGGACAGGGATTGAACACCATATATTTT. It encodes CASSHTTPGQGLNTIYF.

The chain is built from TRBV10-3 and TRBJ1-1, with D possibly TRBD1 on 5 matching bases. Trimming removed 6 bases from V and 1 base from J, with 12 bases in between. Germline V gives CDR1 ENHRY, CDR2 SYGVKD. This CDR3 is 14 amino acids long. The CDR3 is CAIREVRANTEAFF. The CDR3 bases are TGTGCCATCAGAGAAGTCAGGGCGAACACTGAAGCTTTCTTT.

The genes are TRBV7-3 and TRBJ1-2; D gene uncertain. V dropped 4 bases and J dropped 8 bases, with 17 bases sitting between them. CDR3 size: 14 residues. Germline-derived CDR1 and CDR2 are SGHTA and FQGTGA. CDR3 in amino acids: CASSSYVLSSGYTF. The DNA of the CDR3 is TGTGCCAGCAGCTCCTACGTCCTGTCGAGCGGCTACACCTTC.

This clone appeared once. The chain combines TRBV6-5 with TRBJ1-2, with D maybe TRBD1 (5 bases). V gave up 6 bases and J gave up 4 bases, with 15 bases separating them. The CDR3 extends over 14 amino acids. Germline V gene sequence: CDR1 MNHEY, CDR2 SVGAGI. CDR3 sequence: CASSDDSSSYGYTF. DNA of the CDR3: TGTGCCAGCAGCGATGACAGTTCCTCCTATGGCTACACCTTC.

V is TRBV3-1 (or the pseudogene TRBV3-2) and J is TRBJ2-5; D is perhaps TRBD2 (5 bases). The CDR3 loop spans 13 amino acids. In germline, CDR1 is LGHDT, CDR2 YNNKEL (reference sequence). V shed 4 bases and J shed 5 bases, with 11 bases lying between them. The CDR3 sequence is CASSLSVVETQYF. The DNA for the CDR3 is TGTGCCAGCAGCCTTAGCGTCGTTGAGACCCAGTACTTC.